The clone carrying this T cell receptor (beta chain) has only a few counts. This entry is derived from a study of blood T cell repertoires in COVID-19. Study-level information: COVID-19 samples from acute and convalescent phases originated in the United States, Italy and Spain. Nucleic acid was either cDNA or gDNA, and it came from T cells, B-cell-depleted T cells, or PBMCs.

Between the trimmed V and J ends, which lost 4 bases and 7 bases, there was a span of 19 bases. Germline lookup yields CDR1 MNHEY and CDR2 SVGAGI. There are 15 residues in the CDR3. Original methodology: It was from reference gene primer amplification that nucleated cell counts were estimated. The method was immunoSEQ multiplex PCR; TCRdb's version includes in-frame clones alone and lacks a portion of them. The V and J calls and clone size come from that table; D and trimming were worked out from the DNA. The sample includes some 210,000 clones, roughly four fifths of them seen just once. The clonotype was recovered from a woman in her thirties or forties with acute or convalescent COVID-19. This sequence joins TRBV6-5 and TRBJ1-1; the D gene is possibly TRBD1 (6 bases). The specimen sequenced was peripheral blood. The CDR3 coding sequence is TGTGCCAGCAGTTCGCTAATACAGGGAGCCCGTGAAGCTTTCTTT. This sequence encodes CASSSLIQGAREAFF.